A single sample is the source of the 9 T cell receptor beta chains below, sequenced in a study of technical replicates of blood from a handful of donors (dated by TCRdb to the late 2010s). Receptor libraries were prepared by the immunoSEQ multiplex PCR assay. The table comes from immuneACCESS by way of TCRdb, which keeps in-frame sequences with V and J called. Part of the clones is missing from these tables; in studies checked, under half for an unresolved V gene and the rest for unknown reasons. The sample yields more than 90,000 clones; 95% to 97% were counted once. Approximately 0.36% of the sample rests with the top ten. Sequencing was performed on T cells isolated from PBMCs. Every receptor here comes from a human donor in good health.

The chain employs TRBV7-8 and TRBJ2-2; maybe TRBD2 (6 bases). The CDR3 loop spans 13 amino acids. V was cut by 9 bases and J by 2 bases, with 10 bases left in between. Germline CDR1 reads SGHVS; CDR2 reads FQNEAQ. CDR3 in amino acids: CASGDSNTGELFF. The CDR3 DNA reads TGTGCCAGTGGGGACTCCAACACCGGGGAGCTGTTTTTT.

The V and J genes are TRBV6-1 and TRBJ1-2; D not certain. The V and J ends lost 3 bases and 2 bases respectively, with 10 bases between them. Germline CDR1 and CDR2: MNHNS and SASEGT. This CDR3 has 14 amino acids. The CDR3 reads CASSDSVGNYGYTF. CDR3 nucleotides: TGTGCCAGCAGTGATAGCGTAGGGAACTATGGCTACACCTTC.

The chain is built from TRBV4-1 and TRBJ2-7, with no clear D. The CDR3 loop spans 14 amino acids. V lost 3 bases and J 3 bases, leaving 12 bases between the germline ends. The V gene's germline CDR1 is MGHRA and CDR2 YSYEKL. The CDR3 region is CASSQFLGDYEQYF. The CDR3 DNA follows: TGCGCCAGCAGCCAGTTCCTCGGTGACTACGAGCAGTACTTC.

CDR3 in amino acids: CASSGLAGAIYEQYF. The DNA of the CDR3 is TGTGCCAGCAGCGGGCTAGCGGGGGCAATCTACGAGCAGTACTTC. The J gene is TRBJ2-7, the V gene TRBV9; 10 bases match TRBD2. The V gene end was trimmed by 3 bases and the J gene end by 3 bases; junction bases not matched to a gene: 6. The CDR3 is made up of 15 amino acids. Germline V gene lookup returns CDR1 SGDLS and CDR2 YYNGEE.

The CDR3 region is CASSQADYSSYNEQFF. CDR3 DNA: TGTGCCAGCAGCCAAGCTGACTACTCTTCCTACAATGAGCAGTTCTTC. The J gene is TRBJ2-1, the V gene TRBV4-2, with D maybe TRBD2 (5 bases). CDR1 is LGHNA, CDR2 YNFKEQ, per germline. The CDR3 covers 16 residues. The V end was cut by 1 base, the J end by 1 base, with 11 bases between.

V is TRBV21-1 and J is TRBJ1-5. TRBV21-1 corresponds to a pseudogene. CDR3 length: 15 residues. The CDR3 bases are TGTGCCAGCAGCAAAGATAGTTTTAGCAATCAGCCCCAGCATTTT. Residues: CASSKDSFSNQPQHF.

V usage is TRBV18 and J usage is TRBJ2-1, with a possible D match to TRBD2 (6 bases). Trimming stripped 4 bases from V and 4 bases from J, with 11 bases between. The CDR3 is 14 amino acids. Germline CDR1 reads KGHSH; CDR2 reads LQKENI. CDR3 coding DNA: TGTGCCAGCTCACTCTCGGGACTTTACAATGAGCAGTTCTTC. Protein sequence: CASSLSGLYNEQFF.

The gene calls are TRBV4-1 and TRBJ2-5; the D gene is possibly TRBD2 (6 bases). Trimming cost V 4 bases and J 2 bases, with 8 bases left between them. Per the germline V gene, CDR1 is MGHRA and CDR2 is YSYEKL. The CDR3 consists of 13 residues. As DNA, the CDR3 is TGCGCCAGCAGCCCGGCGGGACAAGAGACCCAGTACTTC. Its translation: CASSPAGQETQYF.

The chain links TRBV7-6 to TRBJ1-2; 10 nucleotides match TRBD1. This CDR3 region has 15 residues. Germline loops: CDR1 SGHVS, CDR2 FNYEAQ. After removal of 5 bases from V and 5 bases from J, the junction contained 8 bases not matched to a gene. For the CDR3, the DNA is TGTGCCAGCAGCCTCACAGGGACAGGGGATTATGGCTACACCTTC. Translated: CASSLTGTGDYGYTF.